The 24 T cell receptor beta chains presented below share a single source sample, sequenced in a study of shared clonotypes between healthy human individuals. The repertoire was sequenced with immunoSEQ multiplex PCR; TCRdb's copy has only in-frame clones and lacks some. This sample has 500,000 to 550,000 clones, with more than 95% found just once. Sequencing was carried out using naive CD4+ T cells sorted from blood. Regarding subset: CD45RA+ positively selected. These receptors were collected from a woman aged 25 to 39 in good health.

V and J are TRBV10-2 and TRBJ2-5; 8 nucleotides agree with TRBD2. The CDR3 totals 14 residues. Germline values: CDR1 WSHSY, CDR2 SAAADI. The V segment lost 10 bases and the J segment 5 bases; nucleotides outside the gene matches: 12. The CDR3 DNA reads as TGCGCCATCAGCGGTAGCGGGACTGAGGAGACCCAGTACTTC. This codes for CAISGSGTEETQYF.

In regard to this clone: The same CDR3 arises from other DNA sequences in this sample as well. V is TRBV18 and J is TRBJ1-4; no clear D. CDR3 size: 14 residues. Trimming pared 1 base from V and 1 base from J, leaving 4 bases between. Germline values: CDR1 KGHSH, CDR2 LQKENI. CDR3 nucleotides: TGTGCCAGCTCACCACAGGGAACTAATGAAAAACTGTTTTTT. Translation gives CASSPQGTNEKLFF.

The V and J genes are TRBV6-5 and TRBJ1-1; 7 positions agree with TRBD1. Losses at the gene ends were 7 bases for V and 1 base for J; bases not matched to a gene: 9. From germline, CDR1 is MNHEY and CDR2 SVGAGI. This CDR3 is 15 amino acids long. CDR3: CASKTAGTENTEAFF. The CDR3 DNA reads TGTGCCAGCAAAACCGCCGGGACAGAGAACACTGAAGCTTTCTTT.

The rearrangement joins TRBV6-6 to TRBJ1-4, with 7 bases matching TRBD1. Germline CDR1 and CDR2: MNHNY and SVGAGI (reference sequence). CDR3 size: 13 residues. The V gene end was trimmed by 8 bases and the J gene end by 8 bases; junction bases not matched to a gene: 8. The CDR3, as DNA: TGTGCCAGCGGCCCCCAGGGGGGAGAAAAACTGTTTTTT. As protein: CASGPQGGEKLFF.

The chain couples TRBV7-2 to TRBJ1-4; 8 bases align to TRBD1. V lost 3 bases, J lost 3 bases, and 6 bases stayed unmatched. The CDR3 has 16 residues. Germline V gives CDR1 SGHTA, CDR2 FQGNSA. As DNA, the CDR3 is TGTGCCAGCAGCTTGGACAGGGTGACGGCTAATGAAAAACTGTTTTTT. This sequence encodes CASSLDRVTANEKLFF.

This chain uses TRBV28 with TRBJ2-1; 8 bases match TRBD1. The ends lost 6 bases at V and 5 bases at J; junction bases unmatched: 12. This CDR3 is built from 16 residues. Germline assignment: CDR1 MDHEN and CDR2 SYDVKM. Written as DNA, the CDR3 is TGTGCCAGCAGCACCGCCGGGACAGGAAAGAACAATGAGCAGTTCTTC. It yields the protein CASSTAGTGKNNEQFF.

The chain combines TRBV30 with TRBJ2-2; 15 bases agree with TRBD2. CDR1 and CDR2 from the germline V gene are GTSNPN and SVGIG (reference sequence). Trimming at V came to 3 bases and at J to 10 bases, leaving 6 bases not matched to a gene. This CDR3 region has 15 residues. CDR3 DNA: TGTGCCTGGAGACCCGGGACTAGCGGGAGGTCGGAGCTGTTTTTT. As protein: CAWRPGTSGRSELFF.

This rearrangement joins TRBV5-1 to TRBJ1-4; D is ambiguous. CDR1 SGHRS and CDR2 YFSETQ come from the germline V gene. Trimming removed 0 bases from V and 3 bases from J, with 15 bases in between. This CDR3 comprises 17 residues. The CDR3 region has the DNA TGCGCCAGCAGCTTGGATGGCCAGGTGGCGTCTAATGAAAAACTGTTTTTT. This encodes CASSLDGQVASNEKLFF. Filled out from reference TRBV5-1 and TRBJ1-4, the complete variable domain reads KAGVTQTPRYLIKTRGQQVTLSCSPISGHRSVSWYQQTPGQGLQFLFEYFSETQRNKGNFPGRFSGRQFSNSRSEMNVSTLELGDSALYLCASSLDGQVASNEKLFFGSGTQLSVL.

This rearrangement joins TRBV5-5 to TRBJ2-7, with 9 bases matching TRBD2. Per germline, CDR1 SGHKS and CDR2 YYEKEE (reference sequence). Trimming at V came to 3 bases and at J to 3 bases, leaving 1 base not matched to a gene. CDR3 length equals 13 residues. The CDR3 DNA sequence: TGTGCCAGCAGCTGGACTAGCGACTACGAGCAGTACTTC. Its protein is CASSWTSDYEQYF.

This clone showed up just a few times. V usage is TRBV2 and J usage is TRBJ2-7; perhaps TRBD2 as D (5 bases). CDR3 length: 12 residues. Trimming removed 8 bases at V and 6 bases at J, with 14 bases between. Germline loops: CDR1 SNHLY, CDR2 FYNNEI. CDR3 region: CASGILVGEQYF. The DNA for the CDR3 is TGTGCCAGCGGAATACTAGTTGGCGAGCAGTACTTC.

This rearrangement joins TRBV27 to TRBJ1-6; D is undetermined. The CDR3 spans 14 residues. Trimming removed 2 bases from V and 5 bases from J, with 7 bases in between. Germline values: CDR1 MNHEY, CDR2 SMNVEV (reference sequence). In DNA form, the CDR3 reads TGTGCCAGCAGTTTAGGTCCGAATAATTCACCCCTCCACTTT. Protein product: CASSLGPNNSPLHF.

The chain joins TRBV6-1 to TRBJ2-5, with TRBD2 matching 8 bases. V was clipped by 7 bases and J by 2 bases; unmatched bases: 6. This CDR3 region has 14 residues. Looked up from germline, CDR1 is MNHNS and CDR2 is SASEGT. DNA for the CDR3: TGTGCCAGCAAAAGATTAGCGGGACAAGAGACCCAGTACTTC. This gives the protein CASKRLAGQETQYF.

In the case of this clone: This CDR3 is also generated by other DNA sequences in the sample. The chain is built from TRBV5-1 and TRBJ2-3, with D unclear. The CDR3 is 15 amino acids. From germline, CDR1 is SGHRS and CDR2 YFSETQ. Between the trimmed V and J ends, which lost 0 bases and 2 bases, there was a span of 10 bases. The DNA for the CDR3 is TGCGCCAGCAGCTTGGTACCCGGGTCCACAGATACGCAGTATTTT. This sequence encodes CASSLVPGSTDTQYF.

V and J are TRBV9 and TRBJ2-2; no clear D. The CDR3 loop spans 13 amino acids. Germline V gene lookup returns CDR1 SGDLS and CDR2 YYNGEE. Trimming shortened V by 0 bases and J by 7 bases, and 7 bases separated the two germline ends. CDR3 sequence reads: CASSVEQVGELFF. In DNA, the CDR3 is TGTGCCAGCAGCGTAGAGCAGGTCGGGGAGCTGTTTTTT.

The V and J genes are TRBV19 and TRBJ1-2; TRBD1 is a possible D gene (5 bases). V lost 4 bases and J 5 bases, leaving 11 bases between the germline ends. Germline-derived CDR1 and CDR2 are LNHDA and SQIVND (reference sequence). CDR3 size: 13 residues. The CDR3 protein is CASSTQGAYGYTF. CDR3 nucleotides: TGTGCCAGTAGTACCCAGGGAGCGTATGGCTACACCTTC.

The chain joins TRBV6-5 to TRBJ1-2, with D unresolved. The length of the CDR3 is 13 residues. Germline V gene lookup returns CDR1 MNHEY and CDR2 SVGAGI. Trimming stripped 6 bases from V and 1 base from J, with 9 bases between. The CDR3 protein is CASSSGVNYGYTF. CDR3 bases: TGTGCCAGCAGCTCAGGAGTTAACTATGGCTACACCTTC.

The chain uses TRBV18 and TRBJ2-3, with D perhaps TRBD2 (5 bases). The V end lost 3 bases, the J end lost 0 bases, and 10 bases lay between the germline ends. Germline CDR1 is KGHSH and CDR2 is LQKENI. The CDR3 is made up of 15 amino acids. CDR3 DNA sequence: TGTGCCAGCTCACCCCCCGGGGAGAGCACAGATACGCAGTATTTT. Its translation is CASSPPGESTDTQYF.

The genes are TRBV27 and TRBJ1-1; D may be TRBD1 (6 bases). Trimming removed 5 bases at V and 7 bases at J, with 14 bases between. Germline lookup yields CDR1 MNHEY and CDR2 SMNVEV (reference sequence). The CDR3 spans 13 residues. Here the CDR3 reads CASSPRGEVEAFF. The CDR3 DNA is TGTGCCAGCAGTCCCAGGGGAGAAGTTGAAGCTTTCTTT.

The CDR3 region has the DNA TGTGCCAGCACCCTAGCGGGAGGCCCCAATGAGCAGTTCTTC. Translating it yields CASTLAGGPNEQFF. The chain employs TRBV7-2 and TRBJ2-1, with 11 bases fitting TRBD2. Trimming removed 7 bases from V and 6 bases from J; junction bases left unmatched: 5. The CDR3 runs to 14 residues. Germline CDR1 reads SGHTA; CDR2 reads FQGNSA.

The chain uses TRBV6-6 and TRBJ1-4; D is unresolved. This CDR3 comprises 12 residues. V lost 4 bases to trimming and J lost 8 bases, with 8 bases between them. Germline loops: CDR1 MNHNY, CDR2 SVGAGI (reference sequence). CDR3 residues: CASSLESEKLFF. The CDR3 DNA follows: TGTGCCAGCAGTTTGGAGTCGGAAAAACTGTTTTTT.

The chain combines TRBV28 with TRBJ2-7, with TRBD1 matching over 10 bases. The junction had 12 bases not matched to a gene; V was cut back by 5 bases and J by 5 bases. The CDR3 has 16 residues. CDR1 and CDR2 from the germline V gene are MDHEN and SYDVKM. The CDR3 here is CASSPSPGQGSDEQYF. The CDR3 DNA follows: TGTGCCAGCAGTCCCAGTCCGGGACAGGGGTCTGACGAGCAGTACTTC. The entire variable domain, with the rest obtained from reference TRBV28 and TRBJ2-7, is as follows: DVKVTQSSRYLVKRTGEKVFLECVQDMDHENMFWYRQDPGLGLRLIYFSYDVKMKEKGDIPEGYSVSREKKERFSLILESASTNQTSMYLCASSPSPGQGSDEQYFGPGTRLTVT.

The genes are TRBV7-2 and TRBJ1-2; 9 bases agree with TRBD1. The CDR3 length is 13 residues. Germline V CDR1 and CDR2: SGHTA, FQGNSA. The V segment lost 1 base and the J segment 10 bases; nucleotides outside the gene matches: 4. DNA of the CDR3: TGTGCCAGCAGCTTAGTTGGACAGGGGTTCTACACCTTC. Translating gives CASSLVGQGFYTF. The full variable domain, rest sourced from reference TRBV7-2 and TRBJ1-2, is GAGVSQSPSNKVTEKGKDVELRCDPISGHTALYWYRQSLGQGLEFLIYFQGNSAPDKSGLPSDRFSAERTGGSVSTLTIQRTQQEDSAVYLCASSLVGQGFYTFGSGTRLTVV.

For the CDR3, the DNA is TGTGCCAGCAGTTTATGGACAGGGGGCCCCCCTGCAACTAATGAAAAACTGTTTTTT. Translated, it gives CASSLWTGGPPATNEKLFF. The gene calls are TRBV28 and TRBJ1-4; 10 nucleotides match TRBD1. The CDR3 is made up of 19 amino acids. Germline CDR1 is MDHEN and CDR2 is SYDVKM. Unmatched junction bases numbered 7, after V lost 0 bases and J lost 0 bases.

This chain links TRBV28 with TRBJ2-7, with unresolved D. Germline V gives CDR1 MDHEN, CDR2 SYDVKM. CDR3 length: 11 amino acids. Trimming pared 5 bases from V and 9 bases from J, leaving 11 bases between. The CDR3 DNA is TGTGCCAGCAGTGACCAGGTCCGGCAGTACTTC. Encoded protein: CASSDQVRQYF.